This entry concerns a single TCR beta chain. Its cognate antigen is unknown. CDR3 length: 17 amino acids. In germline, CDR1 is LGHNA, CDR2 YNFKEQ. Germline trimming cut 0 bases from V and 7 bases from J; bases unmatched to any gene: 13. The entry originates in a study of OX40 agonist ivuxolimab in advanced cancers. About the study: With a range of roughly 20 to 80, age averaged approximately 55 years, and 65% to 85% were male. Study observations and caveats: In general, CD8+ T cells held more expanded clones than CD4+ did, on average.

Blood draws occurred at baseline, cycle 4 day 1, and cycle 7 day 1. This table comes from immunoSEQ multiplex PCR, and its TCRdb copy is limited to in-frame clones, with some not included. The data hold approximately 60,000 clones, with roughly nine tenths observed a single time. This chain joins TRBV4-2 and TRBJ2-7; 9 positions match TRBD2. Sequenced material: CD4+ or CD8+ T cells sorted from blood, taken in a trial of the OX40 agonist ivuxolimab. The source of this sequence is an adult with an advanced solid tumor such as melanoma, head and neck, liver or kidney cancer. CDR3 nucleotide sequence: TGTGCCAGCAGCCAAGACGGCAGCGGGGGGACAGCTATAGAGCAGTACTTC. It specifies CASSQDGSGGTAIEQYF.